A single sample is the source of the 5 T cell receptor beta chains below, sequenced in a study of OX40 agonist ivuxolimab in advanced cancers. Libraries were constructed by the immunoSEQ multiplex PCR assay. TCRdb provides this immuneACCESS table in a form limited to in-frame rearrangements. Some clones are lacking; in checked studies, under half of them reflect an unresolved V gene, and why the rest are absent is not known. The sample profile shows around 84,000 clones; 85% to 95% of them were found once. The top ten hold roughly 11% of the sample. The sample was CD4+ or CD8+ T cells sorted from blood, taken in a trial of the OX40 agonist ivuxolimab. The receptors come from an adult with an advanced solid tumor such as melanoma, head and neck, liver or kidney cancer.

The chain uses TRBV28 and TRBJ1-3, with D unresolved. The CDR3 has 17 amino acids. Germline lookup yields CDR1 MDHEN and CDR2 SYDVKM. V lost 6 bases, J lost 1 base, and 19 bases lay in between. The chain's CDR3 is CASSISPREASGNTIYF. CDR3 in DNA: TGTGCCAGCAGCATTTCTCCAAGGGAGGCGTCTGGAAACACCATATATTTT.

The chain has TRBV28 and TRBJ1-1; possible D gene TRBD1, 5 bases. Trimming stripped 2 bases from V and 6 bases from J, with 16 bases between. The CDR3 has 15 residues. CDR1 and CDR2 (germline): MDHEN, SYDVKM. The CDR3 region has the DNA TGTGCCAGCAGTTTACCCAGGGAGCCCTTACCTGAAGCTTTCTTT. Amino acids: CASSLPREPLPEAFF.

The V and J genes are TRBV7-9 and TRBJ2-1; TRBD2 matches 10 bases. V gave up 5 bases and J gave up 1 base; unmatched junction bases: 5. The CDR3 covers 16 residues. CDR1 is SEHNR and CDR2 is FQNEAQ in the germline V gene (reference sequence). CDR3 bases: TGTGCCAGCAGCCCCCGGACTAGCGGATCCTACAATGAGCAGTTCTTC. Translating it yields CASSPRTSGSYNEQFF.

This clone was recorded once. The genes are TRBV6-7 and TRBJ2-7; D unresolved. TRBV6-7 falls under the ORF class, with uncertain function. The CDR3 has 10 residues. V dropped 7 bases and J dropped 4 bases, with 5 bases sitting between them. CDR3 nucleotide sequence: TGTGCCAGCAAACAATACGAGCAGTACTTC. As protein: CASKQYEQYF.

The CDR3 DNA is TGTGCCAGCGGCTCCCGAGGGGGAATAGCCTATAATTCACCCCTCCACTTT. Translation gives CASGSRGGIAYNSPLHF. The V call is TRBV27, the J call TRBJ1-6; the D gene is possibly TRBD1 (6 bases). The ends were cut back, 8 bases at V and 2 bases at J, with 19 bases in the middle. This CDR3 has 17 residues. The V gene's germline CDR1 is MNHEY and CDR2 SMNVEV (reference sequence).